This TCR beta chain emerged from a study of beta chain features in type 1 diabetes. Reverse transcription of all isolated RNA meant that expressed TCRB transcripts were sequenced. Profiled with immunoSEQ multiplex PCR; TCRdb holds only in-frame clones, not every one. The table has more than 15,000 clones, 45% to 65% seen once; the top ten hold about 0.42%. Study-level findings and limits: For type 1 diabetes patients, VDJ junctions showed fewer insertions and more deletions. Within the patient group, naive, central memory and Treg TCRB repertoires appeared more similar to each other than within healthy donors.

This clone has just one count. Antigen unknown. The source of this sequence is a woman younger than 35 in good health. The sequencing sample was made of stem cell memory CD4+ T cells from blood.

The CDR3 spells CASSLVVAASGVSGANVLTF. The DNA of the CDR3 is TGTGCCAGCAGTTTAGTCGTGGCGGCTAGCGGGGTCTCTGGGGCCAACGTCCTGACTTTC. The chain is built from TRBV27 and TRBJ2-6; 9 nucleotides match TRBD2. With 2 bases clipped from V and 0 bases from J, the junction kept 11 bases outside the gene matches. CDR1 is MNHEY and CDR2 is SMNVEV in the germline V gene (reference sequence). The CDR3 length is 20 residues. The complete variable domain, with remaining parts taken from reference TRBV27 and TRBJ2-6, reads EAQVTQNPRYLITVTGKKLTVTCSQNMNHEYMSWYRQDPGLGLRQIYYSMNVEVTDKGDVPEGYKVSRKEKRNFPLILESPSPNQTSLYFCASSLVVAASGVSGANVLTFGAGSRLTVL.